This T cell receptor (beta chain) is from a study of response to subunit inactivated influenza vaccine. This clonotype was counted at least ten times. Its specificity is not known. Findings of the study overall: Seasonal influenza vaccination, on each occasion, was suggested by the authors to recruit few new T cells.

TCRdb itself ran the RT-PCR reads through MiXCR, one entry per CDR3 protein. The sample has a few hundred thousand distinct CDR3 sequences; 9% to 15% are singletons. The sequencing here drew on non-naive T cells sorted from PBMCs, taken 14 to 15 days before vaccination. The source of this sequence is a middle-aged man who received an inactivated influenza vaccine.

CDR3 region: CSARAQGGGPLHF. The CDR3 bases are TGCAGTGCTAGAGCGCAGGGTGGAGGACCCCTCCACTTT. The chain recombines TRBV20-1 with TRBJ1-6; D might be TRBD1 (5 bases). The V gene's germline CDR1 is DFQATT and CDR2 SNEGSKA (reference sequence). This CDR3 is 13 amino acids long. V was trimmed by 1 base and J by 12 bases, leaving 13 bases between them.